One sample yielded the 3 T cell receptor beta chains listed below, sequenced in a study of monozygotic twins with inflammatory bowel disease. TCRdb re-analyzed the 5' RACE reads; it lists each CDR3 protein once, without DNA. The listing records roughly 300,000 distinct CDR3 sequences. The material sequenced was blood. Receptors originate from a human donor with ulcerative colitis or Crohn's disease, or a healthy co-twin of an affected twin (not recorded which).

The chain is built from TRBV14 and TRBJ2-7; absent DNA, TCRdb's TRBD2 call cannot be checked. The germline CDR1 and CDR2 sequences are SGHDN and FVKESK. The CDR3 consists of 16 residues. The CDR3: CASSQLGLAGMDEQYF.

This rearrangement joins TRBV7-3 to TRBJ2-5; no DNA is available, so the TRBD1 call from TCRdb remains unchecked. This CDR3 is 14 amino acids long. Germline V gene lookup returns CDR1 SGHTA and CDR2 FQGTGA. This CDR3 is CASSPLDSQETQYF.

The CDR3 protein is CASSPDSFSYNEQFF. The chain is built from TRBV18 and TRBJ2-1; TCRdb outputs TRBD1, but without DNA this stays unchecked. Germline CDR1 reads KGHSH; CDR2 reads LQKENI. The CDR3 length is 15 residues.